The rows below give T cell receptor beta chains drawn from one sample of a study of T cell repertoires in cytomegalovirus infection. TCRdb called the reads again in MiXCR, with one record for every CDR3 protein. Of about 310,000 distinct CDR3 sequences listed, approximately 8.9% are singletons. Material: PBMCs. The source is a human donor in good health (CMV status not recorded). Some clones in this sample may be carry-over from other donors' samples. Each CDR3 is given without its conserved first and last residue. Expanded clones are given a class, and other clones once, few, many or no size at all.

>TRBV20-1|-|TRBJ1-1
SALGTENTEAF
>TRBV12-3/TRBV12-4|-|TRBJ2-1
ASSSSRNYNEQF
>TRBV7-2|many|TRBJ1-5
ASSPSEGGNQPQH
>TRBV28|-|TRBJ2-1
ASSLLSGGIYNEQF
>TRBV18|many|TRBJ1-1
ASSPGAKNTEAF
>TRBV6-2/TRBV6-3|many|TRBJ1-1
ASSITGSYWVDTEAF
>TRBV12-5|many|TRBJ1-6
ASGLSLGSPLH
>TRBV12-5|many|TRBJ1-4
ASGFIGGLGTNEKLF
>TRBV7-2|many|TRBJ2-4
ASSLEGSRLAKNIQY
>TRBV3-1|many|TRBJ1-1
ASTLDRGRMDTEAF
>TRBV10-3|few|TRBJ2-3
ASGGLAGGSTDTQY
>TRBV29-1|many|TRBJ1-1
SVGQKNTEAF
>TRBV7-8|many|TRBJ1-2
ASSLNLGQGLGYT
>TRBV7-8|-|TRBJ1-6
ASSPRQEYNSPLH
>TRBV5-1|-|TRBJ2-1
ASSTGQGMDEQF
>TRBV7-9|-|TRBJ2-7
ASSSRDRAAYEQY
>TRBV28|many|TRBJ2-5
ASSLVSQVEETQY
>TRBV20-1|many|TRBJ1-5
SARGQGNQPQH
>TRBV5-6|few|TRBJ2-1
ASSHGTGGRTYNEQF
>TRBV7-3|many|TRBJ2-3
ASSTDRVADTQY
>TRBV7-9|many|TRBJ1-5
ASSLVPNHTDIALNQPQH
>TRBV6-1|many|TRBJ2-3
ASSVGTGITDTQY
>TRBV5-1|many|TRBJ2-5
ASSFQGQGAVETQY
>TRBV28|many|TRBJ2-5
ASSLSSWGTQY
>TRBV4-1|many|TRBJ2-1
ASSQEAGLNNEQF
>TRBV7-6|many|TRBJ2-1
ASSFPGTSGGANEQF